This T cell receptor (beta chain) derives from a study of blood T cells in healthy people across ages (dated by TCRdb to 2013 to 2016). About the investigation overall: Template switching captured roughly one uniquely barcoded TCR beta cDNA molecule per two T cells in model experiments. To track age-related changes in TCR beta repertoire diversity, the study relied on deep sequencing normalized with unique cDNA molecular identifiers. Four age groups were formed from the donors: young (average roughly 15 years), middle-aged (around 41), aged (over 55) and long-lived (roughly 81). Donors of different ages were randomly distributed across sequencing lanes to avoid experimental bias. For two donors (one aged 18 to 29 and one aged 80 or older), the study analyzed two additional independent replicas of 1 million unique cDNA reads from the same blood draw. The investigation overall reported the following: Donor CMV infection status was unknown, potentially confounding age-related changes in expanded clonotypes. Conclusive comparison of naive and antigen-experienced compartments was prevented by the profiling of bulk unsorted PBMCs. The percentage of naive T cells measured by flow cytometry correlated strongly with observed TCR beta diversity. Estimates of total diversity based on one million sequenced T cells were considered lower bounds and underestimates. Observed TCR beta diversity per million T cells fell roughly linearly with age, and a significant reduction was already apparent by age around 44. Compared with the aged group, more naive CD4+ T cells, fewer expanded clones and increased TCR diversity were shown by the long-lived group, suggesting age selection.

In its sample, this clonotype was seen a few times. The antigen it binds to is not known. Base qualities are not provided; no much larger clone lies one nucleotide away. Systemically healthy Caucasian individuals from Russia, approximately 39 in total and aged about 6 to 95 years, were included as donors. Ten milliliters of peripheral blood were drawn from each donor into EDTA-treated Vacutainer tubes. PBMCs were isolated by Ficoll-Paque density-gradient centrifugation, with at least 6.5 million obtained per sample. Trizol reagent was used to extract total RNA from the PBMCs, yielding at least 5.5 micrograms per sample. For every donor, an aliquot of PBMCs went through flow cytometry to measure the percentages of naive CD45RAhigh/CD27high T cells. Libraries came from 5' RACE. Sequencing took place on an Illumina HiSeq 2500. The second PCR ran for about 6 to 12 cycles and used a J-beta primer mix along with a sample-barcoded 5' primer. A unique molecular identifier was introduced onto each TCR beta cDNA molecule by a template-switch 5' adaptor carrying 12 random nucleotides. Each sample yielded at least 3 million CDR3-containing paired-end reads. All of the RNA was converted into first-strand cDNA using the Mint cDNA synthesis kit, with a TRBC-specific oligonucleotide serving as the primer. Following uracil-DNA glycosylase treatment, a first 18-cycle PCR with universal primers M1SS and BC2_uni_R was performed on all cDNA. The authors' analysis ran thus. Normalization of each sample was performed by random selection of 1 million high-quality reads, each carrying a distinct molecular identifier. Reads sharing molecular identifiers were discarded rather than binned into consensus sequences. MiTCR, set to a Q25 quality threshold and the strictest error-elimination algorithm, was used for CDR3 identification, clonotype clustering and error correction. A nonparametric unseen species model using Euler transformation provided a lower-bound estimate of total TCR beta diversity. TCRdb trimmed the raw reads at Q25, called clones with MiXCR and kept productive beta chains. Here each entry gathers all rows of one CDR3 protein and keeps the most common genes and DNA. These V and J calls are TCRdb output, not the study's own analysis. Within this sample are 540,000 or so distinct CDR3 sequences, with around 50% of them counted one time only. The ten biggest clones cover about 26% of the sample.

Counted from cysteine to phenylalanine, this CDR3 has 13 amino acids. Only the CDR3 portion is preserved as DNA: 39 bases, with reading frame beginning at the first base. V loses 10 bases, J loses 4 bases, and the germline ends lie 15 bases apart. The germline V gene gives CDR1 as KGHDR and CDR2 as SFDVKD. Source material: blood. The sequence was obtained from a man older than 75 in good health. Recombination connected TRBV24-1 to TRBJ2-5; the D region possibly corresponds to TRBD1 (6 bases align). For the CDR3, the sequence is CATPGGLSETQYF. The DNA sequence is given as TGTGCCACACCTGGGGGCCTTTCAGAGACCCAGTACTTC.